Described below is a single TCR beta chain sequence and its context. The CDR3 runs to 13 residues. Germline assignment: CDR1 MNHEY and CDR2 SVGAGI. Trimming stripped 5 bases from V and 4 bases from J, with 9 bases between. At the survey level, the v3.0 immunoSEQ assay was run. Repertoires were generated with immunoSEQ multiplex PCR, while TCRdb's copy carries only in-frame clones and drops some. The data show about 27,000 clones, roughly 79% seen once. The data derive from a study of long-term antiretroviral therapy in people with HIV. This TCR was recovered from a man aged 25 to 40 with HIV. This chain uses TRBV6-5 with TRBJ1-3; no firm D call. The sample in question was unsorted PBMCs, obtained 2.1 years after starting antiretroviral therapy. The CDR3, as DNA: TGTGCCAGCAGTCGGACGGTGGGAAACACCATATATTTT. Translation: CASSRTVGNTIYF.